One sample yielded the 28 T cell receptor beta chains listed below, sequenced in a study of cytotoxic CD8 clonotypes in ibrutinib-treated CLL. Sequencing was performed with immunoSEQ multiplex PCR; in TCRdb, only in-frame clones are kept and a portion is missing. Found here are some 76,000 clones, approximately 87% of them singletons; the top ten hold about 39%. The source material was PBMCs, sampled after 24 months of ibrutinib treatment. These receptors were collected from a human donor with chronic lymphocytic leukemia.

CDR3 protein: CASSLSRAHHEQYF. DNA for the CDR3: TGTGCCAGCAGTTTAAGCAGGGCCCACCACGAGCAGTACTTC. V and J are TRBV28 and TRBJ2-7; the D gene is possibly TRBD1 (5 bases). The germline gives CDR1 MDHEN, CDR2 SYDVKM. This CDR3 spans 14 amino acids. V shed 2 bases and J shed 5 bases, with 13 bases lying between them.

Only a few counts were recorded for this clone. The CDR3 DNA follows: TGTGCCACCAGCAGAGAACTCACAGGACCGTACTATGGCTACACCTTC. It yields the protein CATSRELTGPYYGYTF. The rearrangement uses TRBV15 and TRBJ1-2; D might be TRBD1 (5 bases). V was trimmed by 0 bases and J by 3 bases, leaving 14 bases between them. CDR1 and CDR2 (germline): LNHNV, YYDKDF (reference sequence). CDR3 length: 16 residues.

This sequence joins TRBV2 and TRBJ1-1; D not certain. V was shortened by 3 bases and J by 1 base, with 9 bases between the two germline ends. Looked up from germline, CDR1 is SNHLY and CDR2 is FYNNEI. The CDR3 consists of 14 residues. The DNA for the CDR3 is TGTGCCAGCAGTGATCGCCGCACGAACACTGAAGCTTTCTTT. As protein: CASSDRRTNTEAFF. The full variable domain, rest sourced from reference TRBV2 and TRBJ1-1, is EPEVTQTPSHQVTQMGQEVILRCVPISNHLYFYWYRQILGQKVEFLVSFYNNEISEKSEIFDDQFSVERPDGSNFTLKIRSTKLEDSAMYFCASSDRRTNTEAFFGQGTRLTVV.

This clone was counted only a few times. The rearrangement joins TRBV19 to TRBJ2-1; tentatively, D is TRBD2 (7 bases). Trimming took 3 bases from V and 4 from J, leaving 13 bases between them. The CDR3 spans 15 residues. The germline V gene encodes CDR1 LNHDA and CDR2 SQIVND (reference sequence). This CDR3 is CASSMGGPGYNEQFF. The CDR3 nucleotides are TGTGCCAGTAGTATGGGGGGGCCGGGTTACAATGAGCAGTTCTTC.

This clone showed up just once. The V call is TRBV9, the J call TRBJ2-5, with D maybe TRBD2 (7 bases). Germline CDR1 SGDLS, CDR2 YYNGEE. The ends were cut back, 4 bases at V and 4 bases at J, with 23 bases in the middle. The CDR3 runs to 17 residues. The chain's CDR3 is CASSPGVLGGGGETQYF. The DNA for the CDR3 is TGTGCCAGCAGCCCTGGGGTGCTTGGGGGGGGCGGAGAGACCCAGTACTTC. Full variable domain (rest looked up from reference TRBV9 and TRBJ2-5): DSGVTQTPKHLITATGQRVTLRCSPRSGDLSVYWYQQSLDQGLQFLIQYYNGEERAKGNILERFSAQQFPDLHSELNLSSLELGDSALYFCASSPGVLGGGGETQYFGPGTRLLVL.

The V gene is TRBV9, the J gene TRBJ2-3, with 10 positions matching TRBD1. The CDR3 is 16 residues long. Germline V gene data show CDR1 as SGDLS and CDR2 as YYNGEE. The J segment lost 2 bases and the V segment lost 0 bases, leaving 3 bases of the junction unmatched. CDR3 residues: CASSVGQGAVTDTQYF. In nucleotides, the CDR3 is TGTGCCAGCAGCGTAGGACAGGGGGCAGTCACAGATACGCAGTATTTT.

The chain joins TRBV7-2 to TRBJ2-1; the D is unclear. The V end lost 5 bases, the J end lost 8 bases, and 19 bases lay between the germline ends. The CDR3 sequence is 15 residues long. CDR1 and CDR2 (germline): SGHTA, FQGNSA. The CDR3 loop is CASSLRELPPYEQFF. The CDR3 DNA sequence: TGTGCCAGCAGCCTCAGAGAGCTCCCCCCCTATGAGCAGTTCTTC. Full variable domain (missing parts from reference TRBV7-2 and TRBJ2-1): GAGVSQSPSNKVTEKGKDVELRCDPISGHTALYWYRQSLGQGLEFLIYFQGNSAPDKSGLPSDRFSAERTGGSVSTLTIQRTQQEDSAVYLCASSLRELPPYEQFFGPGTRLTVL.

With regard to this clone: The junction departs from the called germline gene at one end, perhaps through a read error. The chain employs TRBV7-7 and TRBJ2-3; D not resolved. CDR1 is SSHAT, CDR2 FNYEAQ, per germline (reference sequence). This CDR3 has 13 amino acids. In DNA, the CDR3 is TGTGCTAGCAGCGTAGAAAGCACAGATACGCAGTATTTT. Translating it yields CASSVESTDTQYF.

This clone turned up a few times. V and J are TRBV15 and TRBJ2-7, with TRBD1 identical over 7 bases. The germline CDR1 and CDR2 sequences are LNHNV and YYDKDF (reference sequence). The CDR3 runs 16 residues. After removal of 3 bases from V and 5 bases from J, the junction contained 13 bases not matched to a gene. In nucleotides, the CDR3 is TGTGCCACCAGCAGGGAGGCCGGGACAGTCGGCGACGAGCAGTACTTC. This translates into CATSREAGTVGDEQYF.

The chain uses TRBV28 and TRBJ1-5; D is undetermined. Germline loops: CDR1 MDHEN, CDR2 SYDVKM. This CDR3 has 16 residues. V was trimmed by 2 bases and J by 0 bases, leaving 11 bases between them. CDR3 in DNA: TGTGCCAGCAGTTTAGGGTACGGCTCTAGCAATCAGCCCCAGCATTTT. It yields the protein CASSLGYGSSNQPQHF.

The rearrangement joins TRBV7-9 to TRBJ2-7, with 10 positions matching TRBD2. There are 19 residues in the CDR3. Germline trimming cut 2 bases from V and 3 bases from J; bases unmatched to any gene: 16. Looked up from germline, CDR1 is SEHNR and CDR2 is FQNEAQ (reference sequence). The CDR3 DNA sequence: TGTGCCAGCAGCTTAACCCCTCCGTCCCTAGCGGGAGTCCACTACGAGCAGTACTTC. This encodes CASSLTPPSLAGVHYEQYF.

The V call is TRBV5-4, the J call TRBJ2-2; the match to TRBD2 covers 8 bases. The ends lost 0 bases at V and 3 bases at J; junction bases unmatched: 4. Germline V gene data show CDR1 as SGHNT and CDR2 as YYREEE (reference sequence). The CDR3 covers 16 residues. CDR3 nucleotide sequence: TGTGCCAGCAGCTTGGTAGGACTAGCAGACACCGGGGAGCTGTTTTTT. It translates to CASSLVGLADTGELFF. Combining the CDR3 with reference TRBV5-4 and TRBJ2-2 gives the whole variable domain ETGVTQSPTHLIKTRGQQVTLRCSSQSGHNTVSWYQQALGQGPQFIFQYYREEENGRGNFPPRFSGLQFPNYSSELNVNALELDDSALYLCASSLVGLADTGELFFGEGSRLTVL.

The genes are TRBV4-3 and TRBJ1-1; weak D call: TRBD1 (6 bases). The V gene's germline CDR1 is LGHNA and CDR2 YSLEER. V gave up 1 base and J gave up 3 bases, with 9 bases separating them. This CDR3 region has 14 residues. CDR3 sequence: CASSQGGRDTEAFF. As DNA, the CDR3 is TGCGCCAGCAGCCAAGGGGGGCGCGACACTGAAGCTTTCTTT.

The rearrangement uses TRBV28 and TRBJ2-3, with a possible D match to TRBD2 (6 bases). Germline V gives CDR1 MDHEN, CDR2 SYDVKM. V lost 2 bases and J lost 3, with 24 bases in between. The CDR3 extends over 19 amino acids. The CDR3 region is CASSLTVFRRGRSTDTQYF. CDR3 nucleotides: TGTGCCAGCAGTTTAACGGTTTTCCGGAGGGGTCGCTCGACAGATACGCAGTATTTT.

The chain recombines TRBV21-1 with TRBJ1-3; the D segment call TRBD1 is taken from the table without a DNA check. TRBV21-1 is a known pseudogene. The CDR3 spans 15 residues. CDR3: CASRDWLHARNTIYF. DNA of the CDR3: TGTGCCAGCAGAGATTGGTTACACGCACGAAACACCATATATTTT.

The chain recombines TRBV5-6 with TRBJ1-6; 9 nucleotides align to TRBD1. CDR1 is SGHDT and CDR2 is YYEEEE in the germline V gene. Germline trimming cut 3 bases from V and 4 bases from J; bases unmatched to any gene: 8. The CDR3 extends over 17 amino acids. CDR3 amino acids: CASSSGTGTKYNSPLHF. The CDR3 region has the DNA TGTGCCAGCAGCTCGGGGACAGGGACTAAATATAATTCACCCCTCCACTTT.

The V and J genes are TRBV11-3 and TRBJ2-1, with D perhaps assigned TRBD1 or TRBD2 (6 bases each). The CDR3 sequence is 16 residues long. Germline CDR1 is SGHNT and CDR2 is YENEEA. The V and J ends lost 1 base and 10 bases respectively, with 20 bases between them. The CDR3 spells CASSLGGSGAPIEQFF. CDR3 DNA sequence: TGTGCCAGCAGCTTAGGTGGGTCGGGGGCTCCCATAGAGCAGTTCTTC.

CDR3 sequence reads: CASRPIQRPRRNTIYF. For the CDR3, the DNA is TGTGCCAGCAGACCAATACAGAGGCCCCGAAGAAACACCATATATTTT. The rearrangement joins TRBV11-2 to TRBJ1-3; the D is unclear. CDR3 length: 16 residues. V was clipped by 6 bases and J by 5 bases, with 20 bases between them. CDR1 and CDR2 (germline): SGHAT, FQNNGV.

V and J are TRBV6-5 and TRBJ2-5; 9 positions agree with TRBD2. Germline loops: CDR1 MNHEY, CDR2 SVGAGI. V lost 8 bases and J lost 5; bases outside the gene matches: 12. This CDR3 is built from 15 residues. CDR3 sequence reads: CASQRESGRSETQYF. The DNA for the CDR3 is TGTGCCAGCCAACGGGAGAGCGGGAGGTCGGAGACCCAGTACTTC.

This chain joins TRBV28 and TRBJ2-7; a weak D match, TRBD2 (5 bases). This CDR3 is built from 11 residues. Trimming left V 7 bases short and J 4 bases short, with 8 bases between. Germline loops: CDR1 MDHEN, CDR2 SYDVKM. This CDR3 reads CASTGGYEQYF. As DNA, the CDR3 is TGTGCCAGCACCGGAGGTTACGAGCAGTACTTC. The full variable domain, rest sourced from reference TRBV28 and TRBJ2-7, is DVKVTQSSRYLVKRTGEKVFLECVQDMDHENMFWYRQDPGLGLRLIYFSYDVKMKEKGDIPEGYSVSREKKERFSLILESASTNQTSMYLCASTGGYEQYFGPGTRLTVT.

The genes are TRBV28 and TRBJ2-7; the D is unclear. Germline-derived CDR1 and CDR2 are MDHEN and SYDVKM. This CDR3 has 12 amino acids. The V gene lost 4 bases and the J gene lost 2 bases, with 6 bases spanning the gap. Here the CDR3 reads CASSSGTYEQYF. CDR3 coding DNA: TGTGCCAGCAGTTCTGGGACCTACGAGCAGTACTTC.

The genes are TRBV21-1 and TRBJ2-2; the table's D call, TRBD2, was not checked against the DNA. TRBV21-1 is assigned pseudogene status. The CDR3 length is 18 residues. CDR3 sequence (DNA): TGTGCCAGCAGCAAAGTCCTGCCGGGGGGCCCGAACACCGGGGAGCTGTTTTTT. It specifies CASSKVLPGGPNTGELFF.

This clone has a count of ten or more. The V call is TRBV5-4, the J call TRBJ2-2; D possibly corresponds to TRBD1 (7 bases). Germline V lookup: CDR1 SGHNT, CDR2 YYREEE (reference sequence). V shed 0 bases and J shed 5 bases, with 11 bases lying between them. This CDR3 comprises 15 residues. The CDR3: CASSLGQGGTGELFF. The CDR3 DNA follows: TGTGCCAGCAGCTTGGGACAGGGAGGAACCGGGGAGCTGTTTTTT. Together with reference TRBV5-4 and TRBJ2-2, the CDR3 gives the full variable domain: ETGVTQSPTHLIKTRGQQVTLRCSSQSGHNTVSWYQQALGQGPQFIFQYYREEENGRGNFPPRFSGLQFPNYSSELNVNALELDDSALYLCASSLGQGGTGELFFGEGSRLTVL.

V usage is TRBV7-3 and J usage is TRBJ2-2, with D perhaps TRBD1 (5 bases). Germline V CDR1 and CDR2: SGHTA, FQGTGA. V was clipped by 1 base and J by 0 bases, with 9 bases between them. The CDR3 runs to 16 residues. The CDR3 nucleotides read TGTGCCAGCAGCTTAAGGGGCGGAGCGAACACCGGGGAGCTGTTTTTT. It encodes CASSLRGGANTGELFF.

V gene TRBV9 combines with J gene TRBJ2-1; the D call may be TRBD1 or TRBD2 (7 bases each). CDR3 size: 15 residues. Germline V gene lookup returns CDR1 SGDLS and CDR2 YYNGEE. Trimming stripped 4 bases from V and 5 bases from J, with 16 bases between. CDR3 protein: CASSLKTGRDNEQFF. CDR3 sequence (DNA): TGTGCCAGCAGCCTAAAGACAGGGAGGGACAATGAGCAGTTCTTC.

This chain joins TRBV7-2 and TRBJ2-7; D is uncertain. Germline V gene sequence: CDR1 SGHTA, CDR2 FQGNSA. The CDR3 is 16 residues long. V lost 1 base to trimming and J lost 0 bases, with 13 bases between them. CDR3 amino acids: CASSLVFRRSSYEQYF. The CDR3 coding sequence is TGTGCCAGCAGCTTAGTTTTCAGGCGCAGCTCCTACGAGCAGTACTTC.

This sequence joins TRBV6-6 and TRBJ2-1; D could derive from TRBD1 or TRBD2 (5 bases each). Germline CDR1 MNHNY, CDR2 SVGAGI (reference sequence). Trimming pared 2 bases from V and 6 bases from J, leaving 11 bases between. The CDR3 extends over 14 amino acids. The CDR3 loop reads CASSYRDRGNEQFF. The CDR3 nucleotides are TGTGCCAGCAGTTACCGGGACCGCGGCAATGAGCAGTTCTTC.

This clone has a handful of counts. This chain links TRBV2 with TRBJ1-5, with 7 bases fitting TRBD1. V dropped 6 bases and J dropped 3; count of bases not matched to a gene: 5. The CDR3 is 14 residues long. Germline V CDR1 and CDR2: SNHLY, FYNNEI. The CDR3 sequence: CASSAGTANQPQHF. The CDR3 bases are TGTGCCAGCAGCGCCGGGACAGCCAATCAGCCCCAGCATTTT.